This T cell receptor beta chain emerged from a study of tumor-infiltrating lymphocytes in primary liver carcinoma (dated by TCRdb to 2016 to 2017). Regarding the research as a whole: Of the five patients (three men and two women, aged 30 to 69 years), four had hepatocellular carcinoma and one had combined HCC and intrahepatic cholangiocarcinoma. To link TCRbeta repertoire diversity to the local molecular phenotype, the 25 to 30 tumor region samples were profiled with Agilent mRNA microarrays. Technical replicate repertoires showed high reproducibility, with mean shared-clone rates roughly 0.87 and correlation coefficients above 0.95. Tumors of the five patients were stage T1-T3 N0M0 with maximum diameters of about 4.2 to 10 cm. Roughly 3.65 to 7.13 million productive TCRbeta reads were obtained per sample, and no significant difference in read depth was found between tissue types. The study combined TCRbeta repertoire sequencing, expression microarrays and whole-exome sequencing across five regions of each liver tumor, with adjacent normal tissue and blood. TCRbeta repertoire sequencing covered about 35 specimens from 5 patients: roughly 25 tumor regions, 5 adjacent noncancerous liver tissues and 5 peripheral blood samples. The investigation overall reported the following: Only the TCR beta chain was sequenced, so true repertoire diversity is likely underestimated because unpaired alpha chains were not captured. Because the samples were bulk and unsorted, CD4+ and CD8+ T cell repertoires could not be compared. Pairs of tumor regions showed greater repertoire overlap (mean roughly 35%) than tumor-adjacent pairs (roughly 17%) or tumor-blood pairs (around 15%), which is consistent with antigen-driven expansion. Only a few patients were included in the study, and the authors note that the findings should be validated in a larger study. Only about 7-25% of top clones were found in all five regions of a tumor, suggesting spatial heterogeneity of tumor-infiltrating T cells. A significantly larger repertoire fraction was made up by the top 250 clones in tumors than in blood (p = 0.039).

Without any cell sorting, total RNA and DNA were extracted together from around 18-30 mg of bulk tissue using the AllPrep DNA/RNA mini kit. About five patients with histopathologically diagnosed primary liver carcinoma underwent surgical resection in China between 2015 and 2016. Chronic HBV infection was present in the patients, and the patients were treatment-naive at sampling. Five spatially separated regions were sampled per tumor: superior, inferior, left-lateral and right-lateral poles, plus the tumor centre. Histological examination found more than 80% viable tumor cells in every tumor sample. Each fresh piece of tumor and adjacent tissue was cut in two, with one half stored in RNAlater at -80 degrees C and the other half sent for histology. Remarks on this clonotype: Its antigen is unknown. Per-base qualities were not stored, and no clone one base away is much larger.

CDR1 and CDR2 are drawn from the germline V gene: MNHEY, SVGAGI. Measured from the cysteine to the phenylalanine, the CDR3 is 16 residues long. The DNA shown is the 48-base CDR3, in frame from base 1. The V end loses 0 bases and the J end loses 6 bases, and a stretch of 14 bases separates them. Using a constant-region primer and ProtoScript II reverse transcriptase, TCRbeta-specific cDNA was reverse-transcribed from roughly 500 ng total RNA. The TCRbeta libraries were prepared through three rounds of nested multiplex PCR following a slightly modified ARM-PCR procedure. Multiplex TRBV1-TRBV30 forward primers and a Cbeta reverse primer were used in the first two PCR rounds, each of which was run for around 10 cycles. A final 25-cycle PCR with Deep VentR polymerase added sample barcodes and Illumina adapters. Amplicons of 200-500 bp were gel-purified with a QIAquick gel extraction kit before sequencing. TCRbeta amplicons were sequenced on an Illumina HiSeq 2500 with 250-bp paired-end reads. As for how the authors treated the data: To recover full CDR3 sequences, reads were quality-trimmed using Trimmomatic v0.33 and paired reads were then merged using FLASH v1.2.11. V, D and J germline segments were assigned to the rearranged TCRbeta sequences by MiGEC v1.2.1b. VDJtools v1.0.0 computed clonotype statistics and Shannon-Wiener diversity indices. To reduce sampling bias, subsequent analyses other than the diversity analysis used only the 250 most abundant clonotypes in each sample. The public sequencing data were trimmed at Q25 with fastp and processed into clonotypes with MiXCR by TCRdb, which kept only in-frame beta chains. Each CDR3 protein appears once, grouped with its most common genes and DNA. What appears here as the V and J calls and clone size reflects TCRdb's work, not the paper's. This sample has roughly 20,000 distinct CDR3 sequences in its table, and roughly three quarters of those were observed once. The ten largest make up 41% of the sample.

The sequence joins TRBV6-5 to TRBJ2-2; the D gene is possibly TRBD1, with 7 bases matching. This sequence originates from a man in his forties with primary liver carcinoma and hepatitis B virus infection. Sequences were obtained from liver tumor tissue from sampling region 1. Read against the paper, the sample's cell subset or site label means: tumor region T1, superior pole. The DNA reads TGTGCCAGCAGTTACTCGGAGGGGGCGATCGCCGGGGAGCTGTTTTTT. Protein translation: CASSYSEGAIAGELFF.